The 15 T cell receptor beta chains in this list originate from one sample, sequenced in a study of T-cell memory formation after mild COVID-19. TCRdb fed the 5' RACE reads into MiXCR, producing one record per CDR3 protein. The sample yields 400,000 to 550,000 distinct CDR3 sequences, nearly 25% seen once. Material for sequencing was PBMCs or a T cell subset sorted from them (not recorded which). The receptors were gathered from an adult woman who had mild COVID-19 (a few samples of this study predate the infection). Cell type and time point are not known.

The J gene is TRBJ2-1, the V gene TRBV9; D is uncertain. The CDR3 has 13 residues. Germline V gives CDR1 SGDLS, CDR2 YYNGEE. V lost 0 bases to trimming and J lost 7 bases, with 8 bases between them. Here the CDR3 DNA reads TGTGCCAGCAGCGTAGCTCAAGCTAATGAGCAGTTCTTC. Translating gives CASSVAQANEQFF.

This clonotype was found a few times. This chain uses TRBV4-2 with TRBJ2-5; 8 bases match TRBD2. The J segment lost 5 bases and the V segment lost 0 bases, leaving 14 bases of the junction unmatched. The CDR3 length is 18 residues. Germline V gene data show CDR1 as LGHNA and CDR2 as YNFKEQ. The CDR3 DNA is TGTGCCAGCAGCCAAGATTCCCACTGGACTAGCCAGGGCGAGACCCAGTACTTC. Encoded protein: CASSQDSHWTSQGETQYF.

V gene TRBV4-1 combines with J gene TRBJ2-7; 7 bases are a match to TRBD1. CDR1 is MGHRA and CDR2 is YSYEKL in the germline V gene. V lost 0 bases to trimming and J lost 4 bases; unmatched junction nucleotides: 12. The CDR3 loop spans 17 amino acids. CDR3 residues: CASSQDWDRVENYEQYF. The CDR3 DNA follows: TGCGCCAGCAGCCAAGATTGGGACAGAGTAGAGAATTACGAGCAGTACTTC.

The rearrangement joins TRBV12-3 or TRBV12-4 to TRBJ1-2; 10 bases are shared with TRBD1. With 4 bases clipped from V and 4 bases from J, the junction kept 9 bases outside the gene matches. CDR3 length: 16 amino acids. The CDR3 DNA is TGTGCCAGCAGTTCAAAACCGGGACAGGGGACCTATGGCTACACCTTC. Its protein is CASSSKPGQGTYGYTF.

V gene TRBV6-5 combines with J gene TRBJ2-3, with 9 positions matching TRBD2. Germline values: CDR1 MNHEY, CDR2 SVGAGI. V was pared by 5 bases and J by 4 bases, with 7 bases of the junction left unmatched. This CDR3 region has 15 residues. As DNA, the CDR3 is TGTGCCAGCAGTCGTAGCGGGAGTGGGCCAGATACGCAGTATTTT. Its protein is CASSRSGSGPDTQYF.

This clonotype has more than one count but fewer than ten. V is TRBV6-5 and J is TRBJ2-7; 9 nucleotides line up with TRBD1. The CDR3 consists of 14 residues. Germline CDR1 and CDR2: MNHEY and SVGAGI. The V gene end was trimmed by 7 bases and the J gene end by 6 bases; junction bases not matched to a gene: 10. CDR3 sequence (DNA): TGTGCCAGCAATCCGACAGGGGGATTGAGCGAGCAGTACTTC. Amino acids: CASNPTGGLSEQYF.

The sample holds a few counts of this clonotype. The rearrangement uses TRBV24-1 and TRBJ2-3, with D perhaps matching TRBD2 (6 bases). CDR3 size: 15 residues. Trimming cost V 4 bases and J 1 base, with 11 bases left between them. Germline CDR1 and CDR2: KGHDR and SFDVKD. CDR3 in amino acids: CATSEGGTGTDTQYF. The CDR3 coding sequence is TGTGCCACCAGTGAGGGCGGGACGGGCACAGATACGCAGTATTTT.

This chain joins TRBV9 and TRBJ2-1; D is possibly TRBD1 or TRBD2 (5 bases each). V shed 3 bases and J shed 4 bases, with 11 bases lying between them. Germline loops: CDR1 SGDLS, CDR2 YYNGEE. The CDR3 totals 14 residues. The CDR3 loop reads CASSAMGDYNEQFF. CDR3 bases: TGTGCCAGCAGCGCAATGGGGGATTACAATGAGCAGTTCTTC.

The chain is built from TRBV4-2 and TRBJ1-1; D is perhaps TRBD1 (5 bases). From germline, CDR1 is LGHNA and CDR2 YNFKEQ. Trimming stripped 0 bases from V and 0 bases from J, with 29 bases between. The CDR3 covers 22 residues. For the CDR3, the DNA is TGTGCCAGCAGCCAAGATTTGTGGGGTAGGAGACGGGGGTCCGAAGTGAACACTGAAGCTTTCTTT. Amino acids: CASSQDLWGRRRGSEVNTEAFF.

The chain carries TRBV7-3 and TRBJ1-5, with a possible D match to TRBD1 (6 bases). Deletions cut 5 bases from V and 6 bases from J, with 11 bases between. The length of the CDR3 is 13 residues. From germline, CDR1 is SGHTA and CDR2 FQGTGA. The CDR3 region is CASSVRGGQPQHF. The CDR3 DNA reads TGTGCCAGCAGCGTCAGAGGGGGTCAGCCCCAGCATTTT.

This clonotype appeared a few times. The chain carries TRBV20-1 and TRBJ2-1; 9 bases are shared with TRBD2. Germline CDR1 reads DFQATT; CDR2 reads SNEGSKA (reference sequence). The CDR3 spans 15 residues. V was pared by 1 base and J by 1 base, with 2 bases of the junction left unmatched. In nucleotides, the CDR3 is TGCAGTGCTAGAGCCAGCGGGAGGTCCTACAATGAGCAGTTCTTC. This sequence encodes CSARASGRSYNEQFF.

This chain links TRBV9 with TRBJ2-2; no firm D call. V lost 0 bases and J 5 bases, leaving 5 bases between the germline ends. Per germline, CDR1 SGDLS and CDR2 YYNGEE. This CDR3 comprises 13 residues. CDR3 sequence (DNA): TGTGCCAGCAGCGTAGAGCAAACCGGGGAGCTGTTTTTT. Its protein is CASSVEQTGELFF.

CDR3 DNA: TGTGCCAGCAGCGTAATCGGGACTAGCGGCAACCATGAGCAGTTCTTC. This translates into CASSVIGTSGNHEQFF. V is TRBV9 and J is TRBJ2-1; 11 nucleotides agree with TRBD2. The CDR3 is 16 amino acids. V was pared by 1 base and J by 8 bases, with 8 bases of the junction left unmatched. Germline loops: CDR1 SGDLS, CDR2 YYNGEE.

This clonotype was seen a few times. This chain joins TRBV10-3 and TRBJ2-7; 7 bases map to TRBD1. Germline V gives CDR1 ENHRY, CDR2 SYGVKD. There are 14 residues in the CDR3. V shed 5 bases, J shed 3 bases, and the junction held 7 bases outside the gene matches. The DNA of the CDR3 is TGTGCCATCAGTTCAGGGGGTACGCACTACGAGCAGTACTTC. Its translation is CAISSGGTHYEQYF.

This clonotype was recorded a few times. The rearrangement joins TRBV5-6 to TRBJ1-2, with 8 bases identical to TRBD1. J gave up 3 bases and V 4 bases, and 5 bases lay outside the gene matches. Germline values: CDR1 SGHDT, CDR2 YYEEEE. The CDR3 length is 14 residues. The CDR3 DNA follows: TGTGCCAGCAGCCCGGGACAGGAATACTATGGCTACACCTTC. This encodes CASSPGQEYYGYTF. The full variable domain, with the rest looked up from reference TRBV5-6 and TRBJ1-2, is DAGVTQSPTHLIKTRGQQVTLRCSPKSGHDTVSWYQQALGQGPQFIFQYYEEEERQRGNFPDRFSGHQFPNYSSELNVNALLLGDSALYLCASSPGQEYYGYTFGSGTRLTVV.